This passage covers 5 T cell receptor beta chains from one sample sequenced in a study of metastatic and nonmetastatic thyroid tumors. TCRdb reprocessed the PCR reads via MiXCR. The sample records fewer than 25,000 clones, under 30% being singletons. Thyroid surgery was performed in patients who had received no treatment beforehand. The sequenced sample was blood. These TCRs come from a male donor with papillary thyroid cancer or a benign thyroid nodule (not recorded which). Some clones in this sample may be carry-over from other donors' samples.

This clone was counted at least ten times. The chain carries TRBV5-6 and TRBJ1-5; D remains unclear. Germline loops: CDR1 SGHDT, CDR2 YYEEEE. With 0 bases removed from V and 0 bases from J, the gap between germline ends came to 7 bases. The CDR3 length is 15 residues. CDR3 region: CASSLGQVSNQPQHF. CDR3 nucleotides: TGTGCCAGCAGCTTGGGGCAGGTTAGCAATCAGCCCCAGCATTTT.

The sample holds many counts of this clone. The chain uses TRBV7-8 and TRBJ1-5, with TRBD1 as a possible D gene (6 bases). V lost 4 bases to trimming and J lost 3 bases, with 13 bases between them. Germline CDR1 is SGHVS and CDR2 is FQNEAQ. The CDR3 spans 15 residues. The CDR3 DNA reads TGTGCCAGCAGCTCCCTGAGGGGGGACAATCAGCCCCAGCATTTT. It is translated as CASSSLRGDNQPQHF.

The V gene is TRBV20-1, the J gene TRBJ1-2, with D possibly being TRBD1 (5 bases). The V end was cut by 3 bases, the J end by 7 bases, with 24 bases between. CDR3 length: 16 amino acids. Germline lookup yields CDR1 DFQATT and CDR2 SNEGSKA (reference sequence). CDR3 sequence reads: CSARKGTPTSRSGYTF. DNA for the CDR3: TGCAGTGCTAGGAAGGGGACTCCGACAAGTCGGTCTGGCTACACCTTC.

This clone has ten or more counts. The chain recombines TRBV19 with TRBJ1-1; no clear D. CDR1 is LNHDA, CDR2 SQIVND, per germline (reference sequence). V dropped 8 bases and J dropped 4 bases, with 14 bases sitting between them. This CDR3 has 13 residues. CDR3: CASSPGWSTEAFF. CDR3 coding DNA: TGTGCCAGTTCCCCGGGCTGGAGCACTGAAGCTTTCTTT.

This clone was detected only a few times. The V gene is TRBV12-5, the J gene TRBJ2-7, with D perhaps TRBD1 or TRBD2 (5 bases each). V lost 2 bases and J lost 4, with 18 bases in between. Germline V CDR1 and CDR2: LGHNT, FRNRAP. This CDR3 spans 16 amino acids. The CDR3 nucleotides are TGTGCTAGTGGTTTGACCCAGACCGGGACCGCTTACGAGCAGTACTTC. Translating gives CASGLTQTGTAYEQYF. The full variable domain, with the rest looked up from reference TRBV12-5 and TRBJ2-7, is DARVTQTPRHKVTEMGQEVTMRCQPILGHNTVFWYRQTMMQGLELLAYFRNRAPLDDSGMPKDRFSAEMPDATLATLKIQPSEPRDSAVYFCASGLTQTGTAYEQYFGPGTRLTVT.